The clone carrying this T cell receptor beta chain was seen once. This specimen comes from a study of T cell changes during pregnancy in multiple sclerosis. The data were produced by immunoSEQ multiplex PCR, yet TCRdb's version contains in-frame clones alone and is incomplete. Of approximately 60,000 clones listed, roughly 92% are singletons. The CDR3 contains 13 residues. With V trimmed by 7 bases and J by 3 bases, 6 bases remained unmatched. The germline CDR1 and CDR2 sequences are SGHNT and YYREEE (reference sequence). The rearrangement joins TRBV5-4 to TRBJ2-7; 8 positions agree with TRBD2. The source is a female donor with multiple sclerosis, enrolled in a pregnancy study. This specimen was CD8+ T cells from peripheral blood mononuclear cells, taken in the second trimester of pregnancy. CDR3 nucleotide sequence: TGTGCCAGCGGGAGGGGGACTAGCTACGAGCAGTACTTC. It codes for CASGRGTSYEQYF.